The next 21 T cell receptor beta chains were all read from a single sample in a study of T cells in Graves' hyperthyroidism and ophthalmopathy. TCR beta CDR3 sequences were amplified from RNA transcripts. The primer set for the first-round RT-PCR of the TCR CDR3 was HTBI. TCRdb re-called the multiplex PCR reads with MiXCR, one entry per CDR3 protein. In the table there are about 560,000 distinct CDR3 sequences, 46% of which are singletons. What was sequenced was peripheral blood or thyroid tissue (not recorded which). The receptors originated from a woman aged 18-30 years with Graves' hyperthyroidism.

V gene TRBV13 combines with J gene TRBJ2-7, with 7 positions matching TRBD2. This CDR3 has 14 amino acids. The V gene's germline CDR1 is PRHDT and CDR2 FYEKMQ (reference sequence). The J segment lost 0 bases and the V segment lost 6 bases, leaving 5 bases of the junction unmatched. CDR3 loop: CASRPAGSSYEQYF. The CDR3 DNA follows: TGTGCCAGCAGGCCAGCGGGAAGCTCCTACGAGCAGTACTTC.

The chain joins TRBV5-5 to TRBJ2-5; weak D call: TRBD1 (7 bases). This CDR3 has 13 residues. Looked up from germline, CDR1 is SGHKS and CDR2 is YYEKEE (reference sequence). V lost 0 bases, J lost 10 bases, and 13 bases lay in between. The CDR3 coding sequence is TGTGCCAGCAGCTTGGGTCCAGGGGGGAGCCAGTACTTC. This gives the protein CASSLGPGGSQYF. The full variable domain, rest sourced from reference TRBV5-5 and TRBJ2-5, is DAGVTQSPTHLIKTRGQQVTLRCSPISGHKSVSWYQQVLGQGPQFIFQYYEKEERGRGNFPDRFSARQFPNYSSELNVNALLLGDSALYLCASSLGPGGSQYFGPGTRLLVL.

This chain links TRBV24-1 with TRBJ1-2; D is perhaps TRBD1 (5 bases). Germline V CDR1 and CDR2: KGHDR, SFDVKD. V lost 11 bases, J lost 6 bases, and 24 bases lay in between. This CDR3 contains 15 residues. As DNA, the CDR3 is TGTGCCAGCTACCGGGCGGCAGGGCCGGTGAATGGCTACACCTTC. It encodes CASYRAAGPVNGYTF.

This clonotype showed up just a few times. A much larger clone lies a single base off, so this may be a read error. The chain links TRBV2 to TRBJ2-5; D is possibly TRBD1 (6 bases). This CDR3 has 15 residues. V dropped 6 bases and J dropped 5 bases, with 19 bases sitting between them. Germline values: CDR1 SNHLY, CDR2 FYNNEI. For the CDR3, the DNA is TGTGCCAGCAGCTCACAGGGTCTTACAACTGAGACCCAGTACTTC. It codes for CASSSQGLTTETQYF.

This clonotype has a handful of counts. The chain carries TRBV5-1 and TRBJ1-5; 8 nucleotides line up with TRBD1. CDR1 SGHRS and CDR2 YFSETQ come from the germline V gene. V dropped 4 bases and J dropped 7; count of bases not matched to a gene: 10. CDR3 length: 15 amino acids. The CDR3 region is CASSEIGTGGQPQHF. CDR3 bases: TGCGCCAGCAGCGAAATCGGGACAGGAGGACAGCCCCAGCATTTT.

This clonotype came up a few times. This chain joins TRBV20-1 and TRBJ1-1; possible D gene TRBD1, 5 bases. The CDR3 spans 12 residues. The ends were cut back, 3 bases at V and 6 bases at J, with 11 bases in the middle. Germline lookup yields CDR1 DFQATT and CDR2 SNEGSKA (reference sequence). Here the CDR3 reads CSARRGEAEAFF. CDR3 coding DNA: TGCAGTGCTAGGCGGGGGGAGGCTGAAGCTTTCTTT.

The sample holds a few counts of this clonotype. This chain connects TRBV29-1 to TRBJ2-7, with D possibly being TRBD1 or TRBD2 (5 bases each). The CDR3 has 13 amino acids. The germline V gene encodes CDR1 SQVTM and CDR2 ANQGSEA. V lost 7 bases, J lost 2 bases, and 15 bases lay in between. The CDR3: CSAGAATPYEQYF. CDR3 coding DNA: TGCAGCGCCGGGGCCGCAACTCCCTACGAGCAGTACTTC.

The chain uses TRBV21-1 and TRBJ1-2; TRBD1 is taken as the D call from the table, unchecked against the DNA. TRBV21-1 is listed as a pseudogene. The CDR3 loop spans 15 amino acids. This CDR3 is CASSKNTGGAGGYTF. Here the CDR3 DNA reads TGTGCCAGCAGCAAAAATACAGGGGGCGCAGGTGGCTACACCTTC.

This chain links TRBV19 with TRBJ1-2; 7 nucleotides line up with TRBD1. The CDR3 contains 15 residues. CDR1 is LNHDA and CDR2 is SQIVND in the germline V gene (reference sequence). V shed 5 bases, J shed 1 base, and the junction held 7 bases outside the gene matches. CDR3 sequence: CASSSRDSFNYGYTF. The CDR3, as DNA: TGTGCCAGTAGTTCCCGGGACAGCTTTAACTATGGCTACACCTTC.

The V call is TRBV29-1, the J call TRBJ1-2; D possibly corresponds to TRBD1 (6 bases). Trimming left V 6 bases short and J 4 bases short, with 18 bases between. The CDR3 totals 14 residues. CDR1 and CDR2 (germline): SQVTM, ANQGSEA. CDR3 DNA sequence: TGCAGCGTCAACGGAGGACAGACTTTCTATGGCTACACCTTC. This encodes CSVNGGQTFYGYTF. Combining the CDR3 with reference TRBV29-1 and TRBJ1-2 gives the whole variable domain SAVISQKPSRDICQRGTSLTIQCQVDSQVTMMFWYRQQPGQSLTLIATANQGSEATYESGFVIDKFPISRPNLTFSTLTVSNMSPEDSSIYLCSVNGGQTFYGYTFGSGTRLTVV.

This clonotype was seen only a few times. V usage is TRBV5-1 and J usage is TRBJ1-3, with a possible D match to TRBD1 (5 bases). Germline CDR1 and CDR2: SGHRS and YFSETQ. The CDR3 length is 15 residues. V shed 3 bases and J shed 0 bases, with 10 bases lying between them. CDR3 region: CASSYDRPSGNTIYF. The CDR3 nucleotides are TGCGCCAGCAGCTACGACAGACCCTCTGGAAACACCATATATTTT.

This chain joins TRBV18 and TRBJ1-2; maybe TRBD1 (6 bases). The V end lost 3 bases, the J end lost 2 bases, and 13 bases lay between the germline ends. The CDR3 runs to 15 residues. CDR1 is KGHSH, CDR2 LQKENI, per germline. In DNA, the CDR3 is TGTGCCAGCTCACCCGGGGGCTCTCCCAACTATGGCTACACCTTC. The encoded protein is CASSPGGSPNYGYTF.

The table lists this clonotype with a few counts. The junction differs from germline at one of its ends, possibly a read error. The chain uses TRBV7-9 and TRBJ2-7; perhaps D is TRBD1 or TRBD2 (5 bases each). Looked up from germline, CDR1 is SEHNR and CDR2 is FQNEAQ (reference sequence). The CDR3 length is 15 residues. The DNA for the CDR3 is TGCGCCAGCAGCCCGGGGCCAGGGTCGGGCTACGAGCAGTACTTC. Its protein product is CASSPGPGSGYEQYF.

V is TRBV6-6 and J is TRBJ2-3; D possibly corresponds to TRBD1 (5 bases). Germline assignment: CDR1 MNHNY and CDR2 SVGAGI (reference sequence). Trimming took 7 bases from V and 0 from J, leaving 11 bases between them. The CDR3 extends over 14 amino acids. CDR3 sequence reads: CASTGLPSTDTQYF. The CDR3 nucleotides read TGTGCCAGCACAGGGCTACCTAGCACAGATACGCAGTATTTT.

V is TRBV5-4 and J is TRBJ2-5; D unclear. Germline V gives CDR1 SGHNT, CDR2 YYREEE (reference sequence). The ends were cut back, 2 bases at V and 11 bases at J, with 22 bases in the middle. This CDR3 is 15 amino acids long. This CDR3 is CASSFRTLSSYKQYF. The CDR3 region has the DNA TGTGCCAGCAGCTTCCGTACTCTGAGCTCCTACAAGCAGTACTTC.

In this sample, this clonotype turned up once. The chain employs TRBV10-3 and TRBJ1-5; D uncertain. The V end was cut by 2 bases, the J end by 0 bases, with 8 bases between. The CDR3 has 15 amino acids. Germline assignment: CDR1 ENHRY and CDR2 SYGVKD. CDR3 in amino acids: CAISERAASNQPQHF. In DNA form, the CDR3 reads TGTGCCATCAGTGAGCGGGCAGCTAGCAATCAGCCCCAGCATTTT.

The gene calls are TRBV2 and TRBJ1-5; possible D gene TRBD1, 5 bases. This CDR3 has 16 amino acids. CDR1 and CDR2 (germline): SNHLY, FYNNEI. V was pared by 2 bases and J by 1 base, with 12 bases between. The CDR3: CASSERGPESNQPQHF. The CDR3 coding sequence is TGTGCCAGCAGTGAACGGGGCCCAGAGAGCAATCAGCCCCAGCATTTT.

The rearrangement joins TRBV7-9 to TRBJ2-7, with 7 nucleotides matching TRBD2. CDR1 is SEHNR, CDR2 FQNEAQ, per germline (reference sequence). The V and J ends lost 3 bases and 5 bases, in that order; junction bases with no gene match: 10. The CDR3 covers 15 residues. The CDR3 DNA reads TGTGCCAGCAGCTTCGACTTAGCGGGTCCCAACGAGCAGTACTTC. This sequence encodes CASSFDLAGPNEQYF.

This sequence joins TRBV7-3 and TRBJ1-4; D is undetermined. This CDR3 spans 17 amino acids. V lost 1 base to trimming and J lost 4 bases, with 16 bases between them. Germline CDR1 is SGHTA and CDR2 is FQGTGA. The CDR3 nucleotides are TGTGCCAGCAGCTTAAGCGGCGCCTCAGGACGTAATGAAAAACTGTTTTTT. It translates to CASSLSGASGRNEKLFF.

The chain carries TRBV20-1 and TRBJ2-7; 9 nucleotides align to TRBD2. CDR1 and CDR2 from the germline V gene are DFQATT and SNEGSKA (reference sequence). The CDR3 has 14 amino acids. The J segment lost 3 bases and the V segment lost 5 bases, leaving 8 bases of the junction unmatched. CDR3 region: CSASLQREDYEQYF. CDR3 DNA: TGCAGTGCTTCCCTCCAGCGGGAGGACTACGAGCAGTACTTC.

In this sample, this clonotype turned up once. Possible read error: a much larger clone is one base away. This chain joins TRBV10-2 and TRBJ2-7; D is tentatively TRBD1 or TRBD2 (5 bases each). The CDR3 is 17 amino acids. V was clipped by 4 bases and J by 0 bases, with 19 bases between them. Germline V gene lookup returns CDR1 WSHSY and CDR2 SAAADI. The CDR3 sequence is CASSGSGEGIDSYEQYF. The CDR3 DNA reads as TGCGCCAGCAGTGGGTCGGGCGAGGGGATCGACTCCTACGAGCAGTACTTC.